This T cell receptor beta chain was found in a study of cytomegalovirus exposure and HLA in healthy donors. Overall study: Clustering assigned about 76% of the approximately 370 genotyped donors to the Caucasian-associated ancestry cluster.

On this clone: Its antigen is unknown. At one of its ends the junction is not consistent with the germline gene, which may arise from a read error.

Whole-study results and caveats: The study designated fewer than 200 TCR beta chains cytomegalovirus-associated.

Germline assignment: CDR1 LNHNV and CDR2 YYDKDF (reference sequence). The CDR3 runs 14 residues. It was with 60 Vbeta and 13 Jbeta primers that the PCR ran. In the original analysis: Later analysis identified tens of millions of unique TCR beta chains, 9 million to 13 million shared. The method was immunoSEQ multiplex PCR; TCRdb's version includes in-frame clones alone and lacks a portion of them. D and trimming come from the DNA, and the V and J calls and clone size come from that table. The sample carries approximately 170,000 clones, about 64% recorded once. The sequenced material came from PBMCs. The gene calls are TRBV15 and TRBJ2-2; no clear D. This sequence originates from a man in his fifties or sixties in good health and CMV-seronegative. This CDR3 is CAASRIQNTGELFF. In DNA form, the CDR3 reads TGTGCCGCCAGCAGAATTCAGAACACCGGGGAGCTGTTTTTT. The full variable domain, completed using reference TRBV15 and TRBJ2-2, is DAMVIQNPRYQVTQFGKPVTLSCSQTLNHNVMYWYQQKSSQAPKLLFHYYDKDFNNEADTPDNFQSRRPNTSFCFLDIRSPGLGDTAMYLCAASRIQNTGELFFGEGSRLTVL.